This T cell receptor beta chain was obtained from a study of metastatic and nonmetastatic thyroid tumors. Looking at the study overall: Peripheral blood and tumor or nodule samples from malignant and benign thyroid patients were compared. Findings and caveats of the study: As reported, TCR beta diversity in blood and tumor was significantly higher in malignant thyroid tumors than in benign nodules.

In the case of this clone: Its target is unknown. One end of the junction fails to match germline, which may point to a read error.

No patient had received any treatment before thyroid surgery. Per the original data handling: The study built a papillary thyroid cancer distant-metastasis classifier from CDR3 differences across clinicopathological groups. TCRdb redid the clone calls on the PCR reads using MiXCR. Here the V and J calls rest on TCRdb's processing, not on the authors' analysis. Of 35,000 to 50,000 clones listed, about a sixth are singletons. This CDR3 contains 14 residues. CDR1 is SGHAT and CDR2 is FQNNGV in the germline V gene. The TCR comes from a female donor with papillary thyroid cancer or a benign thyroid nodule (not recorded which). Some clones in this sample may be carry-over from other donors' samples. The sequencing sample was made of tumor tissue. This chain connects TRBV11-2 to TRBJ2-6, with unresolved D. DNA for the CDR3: TGTGCCAACAGCCCCCCGTCTGGGGTCAACGTCCTGACTTTC. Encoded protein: CANSPPSGVNVLTF. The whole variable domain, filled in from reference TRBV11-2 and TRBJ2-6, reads EAGVAQSPRYKIIEKRQSVAFWCNPISGHATLYWYQQILGQGPKLLIQFQNNGVVDDSQLPKDRFSAERLKGVDSTLKIQPAKLEDSAVYLCANSPPSGVNVLTFGAGSRLTVL.